The source of this TCR beta chain is a study of CXCR3-negative and CXCR3-positive naive CD8 T cells. Germline CDR1 is SEHNR and CDR2 is FQNEAQ (reference sequence). The CDR3 extends over 15 amino acids. On this clonotype: The target antigen is unknown.

Points from the study as a whole: Naive cells that were CXCR3-positive had more hydrophobic TRB CDR3s (compared with CXCR3-negative naive cells).

UMI-labeled TRB cDNA libraries were prepared by 5' RACE. TCRdb derives one entry per CDR3 protein from the 5' RACE reads, leaving out DNA. In all, the sample yields 85,000 to 90,000 distinct CDR3 sequences. This TCR was sampled from a human donor in good health. Some clones in this sample may be carry-over from other donors' samples. The material sequenced was naive CXCR3+ CD8+ T cells from blood. Subset specified: CD45RO-CCR7+CD27+CD95- naive CD8+ T cells expressing CXCR3 (TNR3+). This chain connects TRBV7-9 to TRBJ1-2; TCRdb picks TRBD1, but there is no DNA to check that call. The CDR3 sequence: CASSIGATANYGYTF.